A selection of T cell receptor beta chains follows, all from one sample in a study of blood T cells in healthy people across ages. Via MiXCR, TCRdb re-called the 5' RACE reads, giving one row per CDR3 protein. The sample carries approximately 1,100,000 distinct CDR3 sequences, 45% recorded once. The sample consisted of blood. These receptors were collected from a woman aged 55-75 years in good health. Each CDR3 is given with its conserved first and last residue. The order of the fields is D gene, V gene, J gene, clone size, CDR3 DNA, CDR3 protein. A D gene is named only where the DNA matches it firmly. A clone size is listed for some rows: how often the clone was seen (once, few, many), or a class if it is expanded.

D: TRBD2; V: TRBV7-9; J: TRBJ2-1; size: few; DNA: TGTGCCAGCAGCTTGATAACTAGCGGGTCCCAAGGCAATGAGCAGTTCTTC; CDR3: CASSLITSGSQGNEQFF
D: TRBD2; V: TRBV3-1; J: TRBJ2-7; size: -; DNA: TGTGCCAGCAGCCAAGATGGGGGGGGACCGTCCTACGAGCAGTACTTC; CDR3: CASSQDGGGPSYEQYF
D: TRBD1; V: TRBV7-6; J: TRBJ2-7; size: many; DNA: TGTGCCAGCAGCTTAGCGGCAGGGGGCGAGCAGTACTTC; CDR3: CASSLAAGGEQYF
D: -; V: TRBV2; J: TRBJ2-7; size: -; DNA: TGTGCCAGCAAACAGTACTCCTACGAGCAGTACTTC; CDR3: CASKQYSYEQYF
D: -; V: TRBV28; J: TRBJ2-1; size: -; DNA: TGTGCCAGCAGCCCTGGGAACAGGGAGGTAGGCGAGCAGTTCTTC; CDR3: CASSPGNREVGEQFF
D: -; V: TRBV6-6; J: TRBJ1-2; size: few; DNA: TGTGCCAGCAGTTCCTCCGGGACGGTTAACTATGGCTACACCTTC; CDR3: CASSSSGTVNYGYTF
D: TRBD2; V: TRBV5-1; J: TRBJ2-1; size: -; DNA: TGCGCCAGCGGTCCGGGACTATACGATGAGCAGTTCTTC; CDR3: CASGPGLYDEQFF
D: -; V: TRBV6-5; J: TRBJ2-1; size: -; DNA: TGTGCCAGCAGTTACGGGACAACCCCGCTCGGCGGGAAGGAGCAGTTCTTC; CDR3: CASSYGTTPLGGKEQFF
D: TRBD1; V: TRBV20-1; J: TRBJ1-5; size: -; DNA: TGCAGTGCACAGGGACAGGGCCAGCCCCAGCATTTT; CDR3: CSAQGQGQPQHF
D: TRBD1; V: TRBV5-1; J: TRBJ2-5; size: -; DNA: TGCGCCAGCAGCTCTGGAGGGGACAGGGGGCAAGAGACCCAGTACTTC; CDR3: CASSSGGDRGQETQYF
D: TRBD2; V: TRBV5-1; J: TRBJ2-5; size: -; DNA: TGCGCCAGCAGCTTGGCGGGAGGGGAGAATGAGCAGTACTTC; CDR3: CASSLAGGENEQYF
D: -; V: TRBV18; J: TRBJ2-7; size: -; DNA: TGTGCCAGCTCACCAGGGAGGGGGCCCCCCAACGAGCAGTACTTC; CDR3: CASSPGRGPPNEQYF
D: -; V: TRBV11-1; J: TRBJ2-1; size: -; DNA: TGTGCCAGCAGCTTAGGCAGTATACTAAAGGAGACCCAGTTCTTC; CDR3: CASSLGSILKETQFF
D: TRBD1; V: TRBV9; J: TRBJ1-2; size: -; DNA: TGTGCCAGCAGCGTAGGAGCGGGACAGGGTTATGGCTACACCTTC; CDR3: CASSVGAGQGYGYTF
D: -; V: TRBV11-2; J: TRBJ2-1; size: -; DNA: TGTGCCAGCAGCTTAGTGACGGAGCCAATGAGTTTTCGGTTCTTC; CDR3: CASSLVTEPMSFRFF
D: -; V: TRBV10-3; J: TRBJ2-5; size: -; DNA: TGTGCCATCAGTGAGGCCGCAGGGGAAGTGCAGTACTTC; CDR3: CAISEAAGEVQYF
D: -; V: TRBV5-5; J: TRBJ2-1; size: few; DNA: TGTGCCAGCAGCTTCTGGGGCCACTACAATGAGCAGTTCTTC; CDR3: CASSFWGHYNEQFF
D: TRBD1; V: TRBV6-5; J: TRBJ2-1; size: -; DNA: TGTGCCAGCAGTTACGATTGGCAGGGGGCGGGTGAGCAGTTCTTC; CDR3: CASSYDWQGAGEQFF
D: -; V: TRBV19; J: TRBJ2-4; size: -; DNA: TGTGCCAGTACGGACGGCACGGCCAAAAACATTCAGTACTTC; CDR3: CASTDGTAKNIQYF
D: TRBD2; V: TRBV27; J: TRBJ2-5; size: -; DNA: TGTGCCAGCAGTTCTGGGGCGGGAGAGTGGAGGTTTCGAGAGACCCAGTACTTC; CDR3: CASSSGAGEWRFRETQYF
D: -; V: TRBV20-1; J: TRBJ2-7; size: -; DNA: TGCAGTGCTCAGGGACTTTCCTACGAGCAGTACTTC; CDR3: CSAQGLSYEQYF
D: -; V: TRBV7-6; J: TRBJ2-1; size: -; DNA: TGTGCCAGCAGCACCCGACTAGTCACCCACTCCTACAATGAGCAGTTCTTC; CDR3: CASSTRLVTHSYNEQFF
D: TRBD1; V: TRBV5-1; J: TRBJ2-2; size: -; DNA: TGCGCCAGCAGCCTAAGTCCCGGGACAGGGACCGGGGAGCTGTTTTTT; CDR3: CASSLSPGTGTGELFF
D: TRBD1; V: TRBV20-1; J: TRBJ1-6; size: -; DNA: TGCAGTGCTAGAATGACAGGGAGCGGATCACCCCTCCACTTT; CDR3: CSARMTGSGSPLHF
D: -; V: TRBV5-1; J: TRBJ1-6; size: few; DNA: TGCGCCAGCAGTGCGTGGGGGGCAAGCTCCTATAATTCACCCCTCCACTTT; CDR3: CASSAWGASSYNSPLHF
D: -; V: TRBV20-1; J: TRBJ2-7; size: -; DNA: TGCAGTGCTGGAGGGCTACCCACCGGCCGCTCCTACGAGCAGTACTTC; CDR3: CSAGGLPTGRSYEQYF
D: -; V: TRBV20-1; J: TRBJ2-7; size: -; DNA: TGCAGTGCAAAACCGGGACGGCGGCCCTACGAGCAGTACTTC; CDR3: CSAKPGRRPYEQYF
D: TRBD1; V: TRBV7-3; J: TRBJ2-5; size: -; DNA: TGTGCCAGCAGCTTAGGTGGGACAGGGGGCCAAGAGACCCAGTACTTC; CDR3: CASSLGGTGGQETQYF
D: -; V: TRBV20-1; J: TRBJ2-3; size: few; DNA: TGCAGTGCTAGAGTCGGGGCGAGCACAGATACGCAGTATTTT; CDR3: CSARVGASTDTQYF
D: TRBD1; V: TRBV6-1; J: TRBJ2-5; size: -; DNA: TGTGCCAGCTTCGCCAAAGCAGGGGGACAAGAGACCCAGTACTTC; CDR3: CASFAKAGGQETQYF
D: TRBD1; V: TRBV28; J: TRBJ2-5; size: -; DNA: TGTGCCAGCAGGTTAGGACAGGGGCTGGAGACCCAGTACTTC; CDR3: CASRLGQGLETQYF
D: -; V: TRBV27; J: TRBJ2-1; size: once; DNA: TGTGCCAGCAGTTTGAAGGGTCCCTACAATGAGCAGTTCTTC; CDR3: CASSLKGPYNEQFF
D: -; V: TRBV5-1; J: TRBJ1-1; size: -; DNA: TGCGCCGGCAGCTTGCGGTGGAACACTGAAGCTTTCTTT; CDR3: CAGSLRWNTEAFF
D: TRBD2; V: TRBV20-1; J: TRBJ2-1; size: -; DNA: TGCAGTGCACATGTAGCGGGACTTGTTGAGCAGTTCTTC; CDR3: CSAHVAGLVEQFF
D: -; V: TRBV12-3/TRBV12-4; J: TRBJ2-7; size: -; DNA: TGTGCCAGCAGTTTTAGTAAGGTAGCCTACGAGCAGTACTTC; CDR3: CASSFSKVAYEQYF
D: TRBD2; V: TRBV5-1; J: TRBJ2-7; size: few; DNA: TGCGCCAGCAGCTTGGATCTAGCGGGAGGAGTTTACGAGCAGTACTTC; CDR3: CASSLDLAGGVYEQYF
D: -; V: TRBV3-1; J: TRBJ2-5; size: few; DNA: TGTGCCAGCAGCCCGATGGCGGAGACCCAGTACTTC; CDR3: CASSPMAETQYF
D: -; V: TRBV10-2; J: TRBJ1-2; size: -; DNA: TGCGCCAGCATTGGGGCAGTATATGGCTACACCTTC; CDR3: CASIGAVYGYTF
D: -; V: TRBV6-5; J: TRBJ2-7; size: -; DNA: TGTGCCAGCACCTCTCCAGGGCAGCACGAGCAGTACTTC; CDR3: CASTSPGQHEQYF
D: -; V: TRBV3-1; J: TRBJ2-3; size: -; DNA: TGTGCCAGCAGCCAAGATCAACTACAGGGTTTTCAGCAGTATTTT; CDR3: CASSQDQLQGFQQYF
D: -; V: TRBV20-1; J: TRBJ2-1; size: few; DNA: TGCAGTGCTAGAGAGACGGGATTGTCCTACAATGAGCAGTTCTTC; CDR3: CSARETGLSYNEQFF
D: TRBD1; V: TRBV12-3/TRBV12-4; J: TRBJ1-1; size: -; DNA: TGTGCCAGCGGCCTGGGACAGGGGTCGTGGGGGGCTTTCTTT; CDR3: CASGLGQGSWGAFF
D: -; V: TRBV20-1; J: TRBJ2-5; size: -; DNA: TGCAGTGCTAGAGATATTCGGCGAGTGGAGACCCAGTACTTC; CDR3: CSARDIRRVETQYF
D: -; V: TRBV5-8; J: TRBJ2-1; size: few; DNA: TGTGCCAGCAGCTTGGCTGCAGGGCTAAATGAGCAGTTCTTC; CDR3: CASSLAAGLNEQFF
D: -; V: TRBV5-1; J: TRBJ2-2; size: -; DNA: TGCGCCAGCAGCTTGGCCCGGGGACGCCGCAACGTACTCACCGGGGAGCTGTTTTTT; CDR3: CASSLARGRRNVLTGELFF
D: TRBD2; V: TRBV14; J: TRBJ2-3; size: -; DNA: TGTGCCAGCGGCCAAAGGCTAGCGGGAGTTTCAAGCACAGATACGCAGTATTTT; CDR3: CASGQRLAGVSSTDTQYF
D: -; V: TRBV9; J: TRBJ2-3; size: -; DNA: TGTGCCAGCAGTTTGCCGTCTAGCACAGATACGCAGTATTTT; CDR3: CASSLPSSTDTQYF
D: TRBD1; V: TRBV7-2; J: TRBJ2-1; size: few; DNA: TGTGCCAGCAGCTTAAGGACAGGCCGCCGAGGTGAGCAGTTCTTC; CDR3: CASSLRTGRRGEQFF
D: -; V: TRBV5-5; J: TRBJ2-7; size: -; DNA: TGTGCCAGCAGCTTGGGTTGGCTGCCGATCGACGAGCAGTACTTC; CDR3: CASSLGWLPIDEQYF
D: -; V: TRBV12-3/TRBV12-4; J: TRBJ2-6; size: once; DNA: TGTGCCAGCAGATCCGGGACTGGGTCTGGGGCCAACGTCCTGACTTTC; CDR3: CASRSGTGSGANVLTF